Following are 10 T cell receptor beta chains from one sample sequenced in a study of blood T cell repertoires in COVID-19. Libraries were prepared by immunoSEQ multiplex PCR; TCRdb keeps only in-frame clonotypes and omits some of them. The table shows around 450,000 clones, with around 87% occurring only once. The sample was PBMCs or T cells enriched from blood (not recorded which). All receptors derive from a woman between 18 and 30 years old who had recovered from COVID-19.

V and J are TRBV2 and TRBJ1-2; D might be TRBD1 (5 bases). Between the trimmed V and J ends, which lost 11 bases and 8 bases, there was a span of 21 bases. Germline-derived CDR1 and CDR2 are SNHLY and FYNNEI. The CDR3 covers 13 residues. The CDR3 region is CAGGLGEQRGYTF. The CDR3, as DNA: TGTGCCGGGGGACTTGGGGAACAGAGAGGCTACACCTTC.

V is TRBV10-3 and J is TRBJ1-1; weak D call: TRBD1 (5 bases). Germline lookup yields CDR1 ENHRY and CDR2 SYGVKD. CDR3 length equals 15 residues. With 0 bases removed from V and 7 bases from J, the gap between germline ends came to 15 bases. The CDR3 region is CAISESGDGGGEAFF. CDR3 in DNA: TGTGCCATCAGTGAGTCAGGTGATGGGGGGGGTGAAGCTTTCTTT.

CDR3 region: CATSDFPGANTGELFF. CDR3 in DNA: TGTGCCACCAGTGATTTCCCCGGGGCGAACACCGGGGAGCTGTTTTTT. This chain joins TRBV24-1 and TRBJ2-2, with D possibly being TRBD2 (5 bases). V was clipped by 1 base and J by 0 bases, with 8 bases between them. CDR1 and CDR2 from the germline V gene are KGHDR and SFDVKD. CDR3 length: 16 amino acids.

V and J are TRBV5-5 and TRBJ2-1, with 8 bases lining up with TRBD1. Trimming cost V 4 bases and J 5 bases; bases outside gene matches: 8. Germline CDR1 and CDR2: SGHKS and YYEKEE (reference sequence). The CDR3 contains 15 residues. Written as DNA, the CDR3 is TGTGCCAGCAGCCACTGGACAGGGTTTAACAATGAGCAGTTCTTC. Translated: CASSHWTGFNNEQFF.

The chain carries TRBV10-1 and TRBJ2-1; 10 bases agree with TRBD2. Germline V gene sequence: CDR1 WNHNN, CDR2 SYGVQD (reference sequence). CDR3 length: 14 residues. Losses at the gene ends were 6 bases for V and 9 bases for J; bases not matched to a gene: 8. CDR3 amino acids: CASSSGTSEAEQFF. CDR3 in DNA: TGCGCCAGCAGCTCCGGGACTAGCGAGGCTGAGCAGTTCTTC.

V usage is TRBV5-5 and J usage is TRBJ1-5; D gene unclear. Between the trimmed V and J ends, which lost 2 bases and 0 bases, there was a span of 18 bases. Germline assignment: CDR1 SGHKS and CDR2 YYEKEE (reference sequence). CDR3 length: 18 amino acids. The CDR3 DNA sequence: TGTGCCAGCAGCTTCGGTCGAAGAGGAGCATATAGCAATCAGCCCCAGCATTTT. Protein sequence: CASSFGRRGAYSNQPQHF. Full variable domain (rest looked up from reference TRBV5-5 and TRBJ1-5): DAGVTQSPTHLIKTRGQQVTLRCSPISGHKSVSWYQQVLGQGPQFIFQYYEKEERGRGNFPDRFSARQFPNYSSELNVNALLLGDSALYLCASSFGRRGAYSNQPQHFGDGTRLSIL.

The chain has TRBV19 and TRBJ1-3, with D possibly being TRBD1 (5 bases). V was trimmed by 5 bases and J by 0 bases, leaving 11 bases between them. The V gene's germline CDR1 is LNHDA and CDR2 SQIVND (reference sequence). The length of the CDR3 is 15 residues. The CDR3 region is CASSATDSSGNTIYF. CDR3 bases: TGTGCCAGTAGTGCTACCGACAGCTCTGGAAACACCATATATTTT. Complete variable domain (other parts from reference TRBV19 and TRBJ1-3): DGGITQSPKYLFRKEGQNVTLSCEQNLNHDAMYWYRQDPGQGLRLIYYSQIVNDFQKGDIAEGYSVSREKKESFPLTVTSAQKNPTAFYLCASSATDSSGNTIYFGEGSWLTVV.

This chain joins TRBV5-1 and TRBJ2-5, with 7 bases fitting TRBD1. The V segment lost 3 bases and the J segment 5 bases; nucleotides outside the gene matches: 10. Germline lookup yields CDR1 SGHRS and CDR2 YFSETQ. CDR3 size: 15 residues. The CDR3, as DNA: TGCGCCAGCAGCTGGGAACAGGGGATGGGGGAGACCCAGTACTTC. Protein sequence: CASSWEQGMGETQYF.

The J gene is TRBJ2-3, the V gene TRBV28, with 12 bases that match TRBD2. Germline-derived CDR1 and CDR2 are MDHEN and SYDVKM. The CDR3 contains 16 residues. The junction had 9 bases not matched to a gene; V was cut back by 3 bases and J by 8 bases. The CDR3 DNA is TGTGCCAGCAGTTTTGGGCTAGCGGGGGGGCAGGGTACGCAGTATTTT. As protein: CASSFGLAGGQGTQYF.

The chain employs TRBV11-1 and TRBJ1-2; TRBD1 agrees at 8 bases. The CDR3 runs 13 residues. Trimming at V came to 3 bases and at J to 4 bases, leaving 1 base not matched to a gene. From germline, CDR1 is SGHAT and CDR2 FQDESV (reference sequence). The DNA for the CDR3 is TGTGCCAGCAGCTTTACAGGGGGCTATGGCTACACCTTC. Amino acid sequence: CASSFTGGYGYTF.